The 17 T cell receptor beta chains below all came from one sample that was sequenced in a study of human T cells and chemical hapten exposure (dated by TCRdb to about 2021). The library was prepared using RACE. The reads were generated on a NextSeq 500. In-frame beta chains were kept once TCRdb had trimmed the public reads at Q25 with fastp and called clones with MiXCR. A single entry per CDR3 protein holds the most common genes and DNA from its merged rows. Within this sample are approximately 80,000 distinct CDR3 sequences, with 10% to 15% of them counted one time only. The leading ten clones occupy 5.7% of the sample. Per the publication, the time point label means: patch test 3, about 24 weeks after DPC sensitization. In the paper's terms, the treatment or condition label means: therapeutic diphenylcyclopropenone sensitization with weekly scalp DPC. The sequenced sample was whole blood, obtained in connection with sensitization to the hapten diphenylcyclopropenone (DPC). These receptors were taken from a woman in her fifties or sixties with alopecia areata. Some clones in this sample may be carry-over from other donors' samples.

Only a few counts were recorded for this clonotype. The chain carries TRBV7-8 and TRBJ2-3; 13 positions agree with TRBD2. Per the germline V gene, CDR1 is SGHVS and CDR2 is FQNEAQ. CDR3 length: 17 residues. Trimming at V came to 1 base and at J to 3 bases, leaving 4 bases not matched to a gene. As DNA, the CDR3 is TGTGCCAGCAGCTTAGGTAGACTAGCGGGAGGTACAGATACGCAGTATTTT. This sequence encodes CASSLGRLAGGTDTQYF.

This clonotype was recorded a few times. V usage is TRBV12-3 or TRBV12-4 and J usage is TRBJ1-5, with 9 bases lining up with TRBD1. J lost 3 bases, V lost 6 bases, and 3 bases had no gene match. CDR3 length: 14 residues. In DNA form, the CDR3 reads TGTGCCAGCAGGGGGACAGGGATCAATCAGCCCCAGCATTTT. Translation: CASRGTGINQPQHF.

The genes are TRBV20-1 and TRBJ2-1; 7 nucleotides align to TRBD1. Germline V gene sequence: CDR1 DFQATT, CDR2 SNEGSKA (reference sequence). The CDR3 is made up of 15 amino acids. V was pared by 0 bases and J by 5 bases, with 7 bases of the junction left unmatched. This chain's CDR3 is CSARDHQGVNNEQFF. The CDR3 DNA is TGCAGTGCTAGAGATCACCAGGGGGTTAACAATGAGCAGTTCTTC.

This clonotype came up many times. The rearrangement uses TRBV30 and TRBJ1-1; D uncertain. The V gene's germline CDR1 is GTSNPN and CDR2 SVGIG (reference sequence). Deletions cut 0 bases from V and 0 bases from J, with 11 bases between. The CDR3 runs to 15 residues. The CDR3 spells CAWSVKGIMNTEAFF. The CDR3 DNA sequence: TGTGCCTGGAGTGTTAAAGGGATAATGAACACTGAAGCTTTCTTT.

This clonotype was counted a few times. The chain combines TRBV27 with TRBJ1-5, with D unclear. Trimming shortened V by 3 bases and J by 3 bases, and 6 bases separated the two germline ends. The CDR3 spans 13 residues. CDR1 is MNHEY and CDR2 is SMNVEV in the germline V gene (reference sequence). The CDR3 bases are TGTGCCAGCAGTTTTGGACCCAATCAGCCCCAGCATTTT. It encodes CASSFGPNQPQHF.

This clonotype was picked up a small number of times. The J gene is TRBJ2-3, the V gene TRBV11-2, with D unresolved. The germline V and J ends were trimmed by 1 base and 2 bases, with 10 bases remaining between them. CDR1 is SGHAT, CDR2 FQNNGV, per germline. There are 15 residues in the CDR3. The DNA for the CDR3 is TGTGCCAGCAGCTTAGGTCGGACCTTCACAGATACGCAGTATTTT. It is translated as CASSLGRTFTDTQYF.

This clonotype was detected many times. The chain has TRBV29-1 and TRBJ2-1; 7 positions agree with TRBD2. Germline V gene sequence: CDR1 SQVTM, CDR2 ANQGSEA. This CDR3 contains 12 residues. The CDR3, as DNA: TGCAGTCTCTCCGGGAGGTCCAATGAGCAGTTCTTC. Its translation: CSLSGRSNEQFF.

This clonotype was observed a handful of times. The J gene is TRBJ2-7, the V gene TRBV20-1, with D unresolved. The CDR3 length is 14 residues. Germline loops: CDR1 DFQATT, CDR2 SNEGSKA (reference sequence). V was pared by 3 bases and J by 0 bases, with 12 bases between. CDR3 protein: CSARDGRNSYEQYF. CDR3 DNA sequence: TGCAGTGCTAGGGATGGACGGAACTCCTACGAGCAGTACTTC.

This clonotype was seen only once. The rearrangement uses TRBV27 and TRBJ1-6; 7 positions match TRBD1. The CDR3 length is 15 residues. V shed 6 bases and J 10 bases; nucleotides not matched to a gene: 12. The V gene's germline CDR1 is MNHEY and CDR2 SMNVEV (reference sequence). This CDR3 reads CASRLNRQGRSPLHF. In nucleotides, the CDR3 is TGTGCCAGCAGACTTAATAGACAGGGACGATCACCCCTCCACTTT.

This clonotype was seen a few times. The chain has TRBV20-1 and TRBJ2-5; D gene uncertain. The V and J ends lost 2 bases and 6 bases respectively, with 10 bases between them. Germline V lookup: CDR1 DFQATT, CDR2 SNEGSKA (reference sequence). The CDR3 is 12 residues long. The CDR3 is CSARTTGQTQYF. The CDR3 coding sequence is TGCAGTGCTAGAACCACCGGCCAGACCCAGTACTTC.

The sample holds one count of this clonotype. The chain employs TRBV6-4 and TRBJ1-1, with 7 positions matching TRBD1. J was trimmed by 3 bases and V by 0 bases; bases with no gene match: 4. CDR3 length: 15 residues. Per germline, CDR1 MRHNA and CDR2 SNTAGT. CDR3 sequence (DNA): TGTGCCAGCAGTGACTCGACAGGGCGAGACACTGAAGCTTTCTTT. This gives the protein CASSDSTGRDTEAFF.

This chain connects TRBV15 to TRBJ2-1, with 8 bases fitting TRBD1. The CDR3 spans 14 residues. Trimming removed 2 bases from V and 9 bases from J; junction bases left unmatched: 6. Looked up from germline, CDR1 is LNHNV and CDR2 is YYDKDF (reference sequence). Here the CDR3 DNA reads TGTGCCACCAGCAGAATCGACAGGGGTACTGAGCAGTTCTTC. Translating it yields CATSRIDRGTEQFF.

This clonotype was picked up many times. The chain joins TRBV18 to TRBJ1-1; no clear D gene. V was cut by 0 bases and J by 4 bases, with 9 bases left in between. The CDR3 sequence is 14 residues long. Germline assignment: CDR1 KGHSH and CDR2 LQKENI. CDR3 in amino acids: CASSPPAGSTEAFF. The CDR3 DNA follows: TGTGCCAGCTCACCACCCGCCGGGAGCACTGAAGCTTTCTTT.

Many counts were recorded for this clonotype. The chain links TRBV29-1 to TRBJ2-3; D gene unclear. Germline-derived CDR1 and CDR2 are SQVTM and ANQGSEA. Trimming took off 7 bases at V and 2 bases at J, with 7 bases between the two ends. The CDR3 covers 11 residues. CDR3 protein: CSGRDTDTQYF. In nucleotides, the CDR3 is TGCAGCGGTAGGGACACAGATACGCAGTATTTT.

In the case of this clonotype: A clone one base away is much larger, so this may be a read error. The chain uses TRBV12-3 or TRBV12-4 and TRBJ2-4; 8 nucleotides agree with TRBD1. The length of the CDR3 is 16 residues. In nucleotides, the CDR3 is TGTGCCAGCTGTTTAACAGGGGGACTAGCCAAAAACATTCAGTACTTC. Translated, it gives CASCLTGGLAKNIQYF.

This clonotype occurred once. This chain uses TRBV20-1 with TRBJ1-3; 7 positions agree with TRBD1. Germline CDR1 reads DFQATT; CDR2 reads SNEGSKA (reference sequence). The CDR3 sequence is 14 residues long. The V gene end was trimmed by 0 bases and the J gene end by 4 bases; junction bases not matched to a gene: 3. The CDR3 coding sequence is TGCAGTGCTAGAGATGACAGGGACGGAAACACCATATATTTT. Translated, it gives CSARDDRDGNTIYF.

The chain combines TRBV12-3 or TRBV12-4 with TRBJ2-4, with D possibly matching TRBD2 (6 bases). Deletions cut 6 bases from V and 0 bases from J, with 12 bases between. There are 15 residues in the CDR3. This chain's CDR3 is CASRPRGIAKNIQYF. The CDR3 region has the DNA TGTGCCAGCAGACCCCGGGGGATAGCCAAAAACATTCAGTACTTC.